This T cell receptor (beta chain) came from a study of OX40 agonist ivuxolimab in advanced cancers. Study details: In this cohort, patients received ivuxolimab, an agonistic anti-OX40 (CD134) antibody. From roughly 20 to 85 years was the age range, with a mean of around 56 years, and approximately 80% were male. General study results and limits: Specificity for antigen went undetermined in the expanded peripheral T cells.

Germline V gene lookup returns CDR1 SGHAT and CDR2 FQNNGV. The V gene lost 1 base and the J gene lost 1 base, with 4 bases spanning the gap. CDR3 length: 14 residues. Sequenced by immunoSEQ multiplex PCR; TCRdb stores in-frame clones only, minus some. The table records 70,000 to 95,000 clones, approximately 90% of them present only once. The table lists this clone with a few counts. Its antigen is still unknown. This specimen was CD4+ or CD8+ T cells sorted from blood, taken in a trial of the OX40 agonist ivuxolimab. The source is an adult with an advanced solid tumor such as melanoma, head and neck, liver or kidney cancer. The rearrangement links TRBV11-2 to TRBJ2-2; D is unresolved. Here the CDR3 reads CASSLARNTGELFF. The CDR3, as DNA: TGTGCCAGCAGCTTAGCGAGGAACACCGGGGAGCTGTTTTTT.